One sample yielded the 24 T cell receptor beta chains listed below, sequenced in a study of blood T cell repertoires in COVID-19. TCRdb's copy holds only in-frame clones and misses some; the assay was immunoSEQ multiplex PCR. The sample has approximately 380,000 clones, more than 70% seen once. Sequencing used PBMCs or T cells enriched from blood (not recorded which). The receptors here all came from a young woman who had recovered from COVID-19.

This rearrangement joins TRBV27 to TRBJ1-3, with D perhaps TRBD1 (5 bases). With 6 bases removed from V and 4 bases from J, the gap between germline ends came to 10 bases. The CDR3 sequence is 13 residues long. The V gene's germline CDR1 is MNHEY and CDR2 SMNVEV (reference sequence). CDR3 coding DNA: TGTGCCAGCAGCCTACAGGAGGGAAACACCATATATTTT. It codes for CASSLQEGNTIYF.

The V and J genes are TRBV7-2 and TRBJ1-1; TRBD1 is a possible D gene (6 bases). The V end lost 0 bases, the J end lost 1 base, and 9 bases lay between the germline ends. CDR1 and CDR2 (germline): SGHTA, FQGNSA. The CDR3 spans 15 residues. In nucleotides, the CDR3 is TGTGCCAGCAGCTTAGCTGGCAGGGGGAACACTGAAGCTTTCTTT. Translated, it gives CASSLAGRGNTEAFF.

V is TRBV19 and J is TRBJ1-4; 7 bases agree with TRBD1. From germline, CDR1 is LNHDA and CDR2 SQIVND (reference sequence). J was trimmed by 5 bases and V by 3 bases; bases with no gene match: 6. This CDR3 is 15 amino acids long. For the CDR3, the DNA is TGTGCCAGTAGTATTTTCGGGACAGCAAATGAAAAACTGTTTTTT. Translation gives CASSIFGTANEKLFF.

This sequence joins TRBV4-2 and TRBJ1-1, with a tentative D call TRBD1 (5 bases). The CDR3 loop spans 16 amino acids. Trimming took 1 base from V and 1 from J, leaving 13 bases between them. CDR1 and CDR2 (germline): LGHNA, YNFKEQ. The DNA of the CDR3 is TGTGCCAGCAGCCAAGCCCATCTAGGGGAGAACACTGAAGCTTTCTTT. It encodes CASSQAHLGENTEAFF.

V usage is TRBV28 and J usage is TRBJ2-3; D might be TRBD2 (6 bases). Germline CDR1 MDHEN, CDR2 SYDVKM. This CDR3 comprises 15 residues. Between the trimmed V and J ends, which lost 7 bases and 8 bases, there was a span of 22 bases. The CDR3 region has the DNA TGTGCCAGCAATTCCGGGGTACACATGGAGGGTACGCAGTATTTT. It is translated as CASNSGVHMEGTQYF.

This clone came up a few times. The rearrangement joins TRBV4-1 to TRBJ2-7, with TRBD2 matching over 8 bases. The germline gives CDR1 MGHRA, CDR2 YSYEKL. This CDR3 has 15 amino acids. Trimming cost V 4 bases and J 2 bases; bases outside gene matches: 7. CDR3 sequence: CASSPRTSSPYEQYF. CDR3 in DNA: TGCGCCAGCAGCCCACGGACTAGCTCTCCCTACGAGCAGTACTTC.

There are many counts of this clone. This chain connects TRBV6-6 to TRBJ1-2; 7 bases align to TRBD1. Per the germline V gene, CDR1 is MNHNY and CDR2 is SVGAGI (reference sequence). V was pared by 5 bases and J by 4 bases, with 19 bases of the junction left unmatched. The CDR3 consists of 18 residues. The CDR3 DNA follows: TGTGCCAGCAGTCCATCGGACAGGTCGCCCACCCCTGCCTATGGCTACACCTTC. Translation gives CASSPSDRSPTPAYGYTF.

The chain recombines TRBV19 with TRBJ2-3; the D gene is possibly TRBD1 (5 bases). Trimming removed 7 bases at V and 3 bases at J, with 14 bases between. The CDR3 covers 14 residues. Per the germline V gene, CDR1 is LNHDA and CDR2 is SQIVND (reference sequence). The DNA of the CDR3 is TGTGCCAGTACCCCATCAGGGTGGACAGATACGCAGTATTTT. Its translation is CASTPSGWTDTQYF.

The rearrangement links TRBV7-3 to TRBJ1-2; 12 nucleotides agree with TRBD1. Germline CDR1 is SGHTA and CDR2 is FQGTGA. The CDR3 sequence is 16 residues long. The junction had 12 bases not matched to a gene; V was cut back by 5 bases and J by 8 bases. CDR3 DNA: TGTGCCAGCAGCCCTACGGGACAGGGGGCGCGGTCGGGCTACACCTTC. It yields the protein CASSPTGQGARSGYTF.

The CDR3, as DNA: TGTGCCAGCAGTCCCCTAGGTGTTAATGGCTACACCTTC. Its protein product is CASSPLGVNGYTF. The chain joins TRBV6-5 to TRBJ1-2; D unclear. The CDR3 totals 13 residues. The germline gives CDR1 MNHEY, CDR2 SVGAGI. V was shortened by 5 bases and J by 6 bases, with 13 bases between the two germline ends.

The CDR3 DNA is TGCGCCAGCAGCTTGGAAGGGGCCAATAATTCACCCCTCCACTTT. This translates into CASSLEGANNSPLHF. The rearrangement links TRBV5-1 to TRBJ1-6, with a weak D call TRBD1 (5 bases). Per germline, CDR1 SGHRS and CDR2 YFSETQ. The CDR3 totals 15 residues. V lost 0 bases and J 5 bases, leaving 9 bases between the germline ends.

CDR3 coding DNA: TGCAGCGTTGACACAGGGAGGAACACTGAAGCTTTCTTT. Its translation: CSVDTGRNTEAFF. The chain couples TRBV29-1 to TRBJ1-1; D may be TRBD1 (6 bases). CDR1 and CDR2 (germline): SQVTM, ANQGSEA. The CDR3 consists of 13 residues. Trimming took 3 bases from V and 1 from J, leaving 9 bases between them.

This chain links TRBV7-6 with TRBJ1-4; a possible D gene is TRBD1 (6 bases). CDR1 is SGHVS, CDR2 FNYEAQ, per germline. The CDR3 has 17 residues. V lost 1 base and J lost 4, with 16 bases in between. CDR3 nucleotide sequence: TGTGCCAGCAGCTTAGGGGGGCTAGGGGATGGTAATGAAAAACTGTTTTTT. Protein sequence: CASSLGGLGDGNEKLFF.

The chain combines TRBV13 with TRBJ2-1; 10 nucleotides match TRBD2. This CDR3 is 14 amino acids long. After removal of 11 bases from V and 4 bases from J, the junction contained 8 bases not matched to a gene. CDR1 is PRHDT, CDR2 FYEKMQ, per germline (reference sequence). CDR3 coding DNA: TGTGCCTCACCCGGGACTAGCGATTACAATGAGCAGTTCTTC. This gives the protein CASPGTSDYNEQFF.

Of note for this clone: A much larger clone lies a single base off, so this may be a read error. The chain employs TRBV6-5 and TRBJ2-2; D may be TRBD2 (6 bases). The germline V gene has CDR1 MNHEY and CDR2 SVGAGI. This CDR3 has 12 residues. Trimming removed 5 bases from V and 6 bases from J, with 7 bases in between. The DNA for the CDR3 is TGTGCCAGCAGTCCGGGGGCCGGGGAGCTGTTTTTT. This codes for CASSPGAGELFF.

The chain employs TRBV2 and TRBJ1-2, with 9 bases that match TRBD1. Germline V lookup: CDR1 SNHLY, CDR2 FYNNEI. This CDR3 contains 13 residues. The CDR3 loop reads CGAGTGSNYGYTF. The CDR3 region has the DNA TGTGGCGCCGGGACAGGGTCTAACTATGGCTACACCTTC.

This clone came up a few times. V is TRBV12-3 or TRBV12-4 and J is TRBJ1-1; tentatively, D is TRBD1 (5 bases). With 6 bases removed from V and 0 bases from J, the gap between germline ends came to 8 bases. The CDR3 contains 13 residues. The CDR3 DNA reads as TGTGCCAGCAGGACAGTGATGAACACTGAAGCTTTCTTT. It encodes CASRTVMNTEAFF.

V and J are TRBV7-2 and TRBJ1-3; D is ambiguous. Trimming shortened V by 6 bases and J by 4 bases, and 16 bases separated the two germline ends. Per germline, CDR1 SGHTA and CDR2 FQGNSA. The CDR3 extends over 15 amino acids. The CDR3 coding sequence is TGTGCCAGCAGTTCGTGGCCGCGGTCAGGAAACACCATATATTTT. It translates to CASSSWPRSGNTIYF.

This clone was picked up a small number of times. The CDR3 sequence is CASSFDSTGGFFWDSPLHF. CDR3 DNA sequence: TGTGCCAGCAGCTTCGATAGTACAGGGGGCTTTTTTTGGGATTCACCCCTCCACTTT. J is TRBJ1-6 and V is TRBV5-5; 9 nucleotides agree with TRBD1. The V and J ends lost 2 bases and 8 bases, in that order; junction bases with no gene match: 17. Germline V gene lookup returns CDR1 SGHKS and CDR2 YYEKEE (reference sequence). This CDR3 has 19 amino acids. Full variable domain (missing parts from reference TRBV5-5 and TRBJ1-6): DAGVTQSPTHLIKTRGQQVTLRCSPISGHKSVSWYQQVLGQGPQFIFQYYEKEERGRGNFPDRFSARQFPNYSSELNVNALLLGDSALYLCASSFDSTGGFFWDSPLHFGNGTRLTVT.

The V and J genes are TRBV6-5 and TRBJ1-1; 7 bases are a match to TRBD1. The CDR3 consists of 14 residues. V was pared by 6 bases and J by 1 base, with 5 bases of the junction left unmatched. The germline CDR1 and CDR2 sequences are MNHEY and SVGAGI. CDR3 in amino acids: CASSMTGWNTEAFF. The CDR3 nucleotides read TGTGCCAGCAGCATGACAGGGTGGAACACTGAAGCTTTCTTT.

CDR3 DNA: TGTGCCAGCAAACGGGGGGACTACAATGAGCAGTTCTTC. This gives the protein CASKRGDYNEQFF. The J gene is TRBJ2-1, the V gene TRBV6-5, with 7 bases fitting TRBD2. The CDR3 runs 13 residues. V trimming: 7 bases; J trimming: 3 bases; junction bases outside the gene matches: 3. Per the germline V gene, CDR1 is MNHEY and CDR2 is SVGAGI.

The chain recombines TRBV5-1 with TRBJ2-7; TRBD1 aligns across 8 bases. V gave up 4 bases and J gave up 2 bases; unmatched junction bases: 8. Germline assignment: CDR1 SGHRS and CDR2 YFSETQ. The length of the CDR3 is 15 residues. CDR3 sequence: CASSPLTGAAYEQYF. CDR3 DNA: TGCGCCAGCAGCCCACTGACAGGGGCAGCCTACGAGCAGTACTTC.

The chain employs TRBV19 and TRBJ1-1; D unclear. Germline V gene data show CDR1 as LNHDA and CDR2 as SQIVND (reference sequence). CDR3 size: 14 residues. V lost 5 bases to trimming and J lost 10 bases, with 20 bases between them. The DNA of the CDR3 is TGTGCCAGTAGTCCTCCGACTCTAACCCGGGGAGCTTTCTTT. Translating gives CASSPPTLTRGAFF.

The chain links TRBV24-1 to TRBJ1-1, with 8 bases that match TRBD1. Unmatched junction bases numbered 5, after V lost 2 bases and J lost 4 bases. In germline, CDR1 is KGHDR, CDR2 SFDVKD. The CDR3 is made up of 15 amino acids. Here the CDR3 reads CATSDSRGPATEAFF. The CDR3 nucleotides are TGTGCCACCAGTGATTCCAGGGGGCCCGCCACTGAAGCTTTCTTT.